This TCR beta chain is from a study of T cells after yellow fever vaccination. Study results and caveats: The secondary response showed a weaker magnitude and a faster peak, day 5 versus 15. Once the booster was given, most primary-vaccination clones reappeared, at approximately 97% for CD4 and roughly 91% for CD8. Among all clonotypes, a small share was observed in both CD4 and CD8 compartments.

Germline V gives CDR1 SGDLS, CDR2 YYNGEE. The CDR3 covers 16 residues. V lost 0 bases, J lost 0 bases, and 5 bases stayed unmatched. The authors made TCR cDNA by 5'RACE template switching, adding a universal primer site and UMIs. One entry per CDR3 protein results from TCRdb running MiXCR on the 5' RACE reads. Of about 340,000 distinct CDR3 sequences listed, 3% to 4.5% are singletons. Ten or more counts support this clonotype. Its antigen is currently unknown. Sample: PBMCs, taken 5 days after the yellow fever booster vaccination. The receptor's source is a young man who received the YFV17D yellow fever vaccine. V is TRBV9 and J is TRBJ1-1; the match to TRBD1 covers 7 bases. The CDR3 coding sequence is TGTGCCAGCAGCGTAGGAGGGACAGTTATGAACACTGAAGCTTTCTTT. Translating gives CASSVGGTVMNTEAFF.